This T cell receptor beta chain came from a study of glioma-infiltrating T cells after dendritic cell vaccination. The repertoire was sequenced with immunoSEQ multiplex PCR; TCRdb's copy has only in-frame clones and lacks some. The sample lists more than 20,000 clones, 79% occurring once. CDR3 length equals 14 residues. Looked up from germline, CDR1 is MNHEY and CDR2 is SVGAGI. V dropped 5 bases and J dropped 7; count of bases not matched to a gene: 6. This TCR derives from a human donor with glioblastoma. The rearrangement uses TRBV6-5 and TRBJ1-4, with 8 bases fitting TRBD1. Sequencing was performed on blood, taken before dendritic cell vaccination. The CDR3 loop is CASSLTGEGEKLFF. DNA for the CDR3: TGTGCCAGCAGTCTGACAGGGGAGGGTGAAAAACTGTTTTTT.